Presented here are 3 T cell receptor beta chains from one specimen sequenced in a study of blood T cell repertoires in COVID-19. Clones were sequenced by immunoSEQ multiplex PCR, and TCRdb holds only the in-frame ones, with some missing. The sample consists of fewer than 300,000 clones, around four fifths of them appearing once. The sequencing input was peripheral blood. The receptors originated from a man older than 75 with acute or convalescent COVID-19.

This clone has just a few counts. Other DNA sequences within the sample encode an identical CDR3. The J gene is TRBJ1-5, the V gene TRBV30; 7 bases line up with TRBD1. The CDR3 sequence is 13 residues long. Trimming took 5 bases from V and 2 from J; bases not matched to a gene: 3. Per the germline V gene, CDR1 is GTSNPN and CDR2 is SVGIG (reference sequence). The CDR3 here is CAWATGGNQPQHF. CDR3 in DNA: TGTGCCTGGGCAACAGGGGGCAATCAGCCCCAGCATTTT.

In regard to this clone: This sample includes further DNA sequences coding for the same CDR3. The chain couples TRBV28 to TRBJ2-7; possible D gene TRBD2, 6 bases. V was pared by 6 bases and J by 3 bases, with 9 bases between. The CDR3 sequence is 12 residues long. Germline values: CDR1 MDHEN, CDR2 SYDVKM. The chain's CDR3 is CASSLGGYEQYF. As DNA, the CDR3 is TGTGCCAGCAGCCTCGGGGGCTACGAGCAGTACTTC.

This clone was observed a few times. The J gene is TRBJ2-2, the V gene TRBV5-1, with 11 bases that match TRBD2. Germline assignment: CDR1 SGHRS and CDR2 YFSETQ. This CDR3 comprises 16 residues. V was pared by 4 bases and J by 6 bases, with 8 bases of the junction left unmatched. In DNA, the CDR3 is TGCGCCAGCAGCCCATTAGCGGGAGGGCCGTCCGGGGAGCTGTTTTTT. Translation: CASSPLAGGPSGELFF. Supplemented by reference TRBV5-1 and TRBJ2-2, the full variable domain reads KAGVTQTPRYLIKTRGQQVTLSCSPISGHRSVSWYQQTPGQGLQFLFEYFSETQRNKGNFPGRFSGRQFSNSRSEMNVSTLELGDSALYLCASSPLAGGPSGELFFGEGSRLTVL.